These 21 T cell receptor beta chains were all obtained from the same sample, sequenced in a study of cytomegalovirus exposure and HLA in healthy donors. PCR involved 60 Vbeta and 13 Jbeta primers. Measured with immunoSEQ multiplex PCR; TCRdb has only the in-frame clones, and not every one. The top ten clones hold about 6.8% of a sample with fewer than 120,000 clones, more than 60% of them seen once. Sequencing used PBMCs. These receptors came from a man aged 25-40 years in good health and CMV-seropositive.

This chain connects TRBV6-1 to TRBJ1-5; no reliable D call. Germline V CDR1 and CDR2: MNHNS, SASEGT. This CDR3 region has 16 residues. V shed 4 bases and J shed 0 bases, with 13 bases lying between them. The CDR3 bases are TGTGCCAGCAGTGCCGTCCAGGCACCTAGCAATCAGCCCCAGCATTTT. Amino acid sequence: CASSAVQAPSNQPQHF.

This CDR3 is CASSLFGTGGSGYTF. The CDR3 bases are TGTGCCAGCAGCTTGTTCGGGACAGGGGGCAGTGGCTACACCTTC. V and J are TRBV5-6 and TRBJ1-2, with 12 bases aligning to TRBD1. The V segment lost 1 base and the J segment 7 bases; nucleotides outside the gene matches: 5. The CDR3 contains 15 residues. Germline CDR1 is SGHDT and CDR2 is YYEEEE.

This sequence joins TRBV27 and TRBJ1-2; D might be TRBD1 (5 bases). The CDR3 length is 13 residues. V was shortened by 5 bases and J by 6 bases, with 13 bases between the two germline ends. CDR1 is MNHEY and CDR2 is SMNVEV in the germline V gene (reference sequence). In nucleotides, the CDR3 is TGTGCCAGCAGTAGAGGCCTCAGGGATGGCTACACCTTC. Amino acids: CASSRGLRDGYTF.

The chain joins TRBV29-1 to TRBJ1-3; no clear D gene. The CDR3 runs 14 residues. The germline V gene has CDR1 SQVTM and CDR2 ANQGSEA. V lost 6 bases to trimming and J lost 0 bases, with 12 bases between them. For the CDR3, the DNA is TGCAGCGTCCTAGAGCCCAACTCTGGAAACACCATATATTTT. Translating gives CSVLEPNSGNTIYF.

V gene TRBV7-9 combines with J gene TRBJ1-1, with D possibly being TRBD1 (5 bases). With 6 bases removed from V and 4 bases from J, the gap between germline ends came to 12 bases. Germline V gives CDR1 SEHNR, CDR2 FQNEAQ (reference sequence). The CDR3 has 13 residues. The CDR3 region is CASRQGLGTEAFF. The CDR3 DNA reads TGTGCCAGCAGGCAGGGCTTGGGCACTGAAGCTTTCTTT.

The chain is built from TRBV19 and TRBJ2-7, with TRBD1 matching over 7 bases. The CDR3 sequence is 14 residues long. Per the germline V gene, CDR1 is LNHDA and CDR2 is SQIVND (reference sequence). V trimming: 1 base; J trimming: 4 bases; junction bases outside the gene matches: 4. As DNA, the CDR3 is TGTGCCAGTAGTATAGGGGGACAGAAGTACGAGCAGTACTTC. Amino acid sequence: CASSIGGQKYEQYF.

This sequence joins TRBV7-9 and TRBJ1-4; unclear D gene. Per the germline V gene, CDR1 is SEHNR and CDR2 is FQNEAQ (reference sequence). Trimming removed 3 bases at V and 5 bases at J, with 13 bases between. The CDR3 sequence is 15 residues long. CDR3 coding DNA: TGTGCCAGCAGCTTTGGAACAAGCGGGAATGAAAAACTGTTTTTT. Amino acid sequence: CASSFGTSGNEKLFF.

The V and J genes are TRBV19 and TRBJ1-1; D remains ambiguous. The CDR3 loop spans 12 amino acids. Germline values: CDR1 LNHDA, CDR2 SQIVND (reference sequence). V was shortened by 3 bases and J by 4 bases, with 6 bases between the two germline ends. The CDR3 region is CASSIEGTEAFF. The CDR3 nucleotides read TGTGCCAGTAGTATCGAGGGCACTGAAGCTTTCTTT.

This clone rates as medium-sized (0.01 to 0.1%). The chain recombines TRBV5-6 with TRBJ2-7; TRBD1 aligns across 8 bases. CDR3 length equals 15 residues. The V gene end was trimmed by 1 base and the J gene end by 5 bases; junction bases not matched to a gene: 8. Germline V gene data show CDR1 as SGHDT and CDR2 as YYEEEE. DNA of the CDR3: TGTGCCAGCAGCTTGTGGGACAGGCCAAGAAACGAGCAGTACTTC. Its translation is CASSLWDRPRNEQYF. The full variable domain, completed using reference TRBV5-6 and TRBJ2-7, is DAGVTQSPTHLIKTRGQQVTLRCSPKSGHDTVSWYQQALGQGPQFIFQYYEEEERQRGNFPDRFSGHQFPNYSSELNVNALLLGDSALYLCASSLWDRPRNEQYFGPGTRLTVT.

The chain employs TRBV19 and TRBJ1-1, with 8 positions matching TRBD1. The V segment lost 3 bases and the J segment 5 bases; nucleotides outside the gene matches: 5. Germline V gene data show CDR1 as LNHDA and CDR2 as SQIVND (reference sequence). CDR3 length: 14 amino acids. CDR3 amino acids: CASSIRTGGTEAFF. The CDR3, as DNA: TGTGCCAGTAGTATCCGTACAGGGGGGACTGAAGCTTTCTTT.

The CDR3 reads CASSLSGDRGYEQYF. CDR3 sequence (DNA): TGTGCCAGCAGCTTGTCGGGGGACAGGGGCTACGAGCAGTACTTC. The V gene is TRBV5-8, the J gene TRBJ2-7, with 10 bases aligning to TRBD1. This CDR3 spans 15 amino acids. V lost 1 base, J lost 3 bases, and 4 bases stayed unmatched. Germline V lookup: CDR1 SGHTS, CDR2 YDEGEE.

This chain links TRBV30 with TRBJ1-2; 7 positions agree with TRBD1. Trimming took 1 base from V and 6 from J; bases not matched to a gene: 5. Per the germline V gene, CDR1 is GTSNPN and CDR2 is SVGIG (reference sequence). This CDR3 has 13 residues. The CDR3 spells CAWSAQGGDGYTF. In DNA, the CDR3 is TGTGCCTGGAGTGCCCAGGGGGGCGATGGCTACACCTTC.

The chain has TRBV18 and TRBJ2-5, with TRBD2 matching over 8 bases. CDR3 size: 15 residues. J gave up 2 bases and V 0 bases, and 2 bases lay outside the gene matches. CDR1 KGHSH and CDR2 LQKENI come from the germline V gene. CDR3 in DNA: TGTGCCAGCTCACCACCGACTAGCGAGCAAGAGACCCAGTACTTC. Protein sequence: CASSPPTSEQETQYF.

The chain has TRBV2 and TRBJ2-7; maybe TRBD2 (6 bases). The CDR3 has 13 residues. From germline, CDR1 is SNHLY and CDR2 FYNNEI. V was clipped by 7 bases and J by 3 bases, with 13 bases between them. The CDR3 nucleotides read TGTGCCAGCACTGGACTAACCGGCTACGAGCAGTACTTC. This gives the protein CASTGLTGYEQYF. Drawing the rest from reference TRBV2 and TRBJ2-7, the complete variable domain is EPEVTQTPSHQVTQMGQEVILRCVPISNHLYFYWYRQILGQKVEFLVSFYNNEISEKSEIFDDQFSVERPDGSNFTLKIRSTKLEDSAMYFCASTGLTGYEQYFGPGTRLTVT.

The table lists this clone with a count of one. J is TRBJ1-5 and V is TRBV19; tentatively, D is TRBD1 (6 bases). This CDR3 is built from 15 residues. V dropped 6 bases and J dropped 1 base, with 13 bases sitting between them. Germline V gives CDR1 LNHDA, CDR2 SQIVND (reference sequence). The CDR3 bases are TGTGCCAGTAGCAACAGGGCCATGAGCAATCAGCCCCAGCATTTT. Translating gives CASSNRAMSNQPQHF.

The chain couples TRBV27 to TRBJ1-1; 8 bases map to TRBD1. CDR1 and CDR2 from the germline V gene are MNHEY and SMNVEV (reference sequence). Unmatched junction bases numbered 11, after V lost 7 bases and J lost 7 bases. The CDR3 is 14 amino acids. For the CDR3, the DNA is TGTGCCAGCAATATTAGGCAGGGGGCGGGTGAAGCTTTCTTT. Protein: CASNIRQGAGEAFF.

The V gene is TRBV6-4, the J gene TRBJ2-6; tentatively, D is TRBD1 (6 bases). Trimming removed 6 bases at V and 0 bases at J, with 9 bases between. The CDR3 is 15 amino acids. Germline values: CDR1 MRHNA, CDR2 SNTAGT. Here the CDR3 reads CASSTGSSGANVLTF. In nucleotides, the CDR3 is TGTGCCAGCAGCACAGGGAGCTCTGGGGCCAACGTCCTGACTTTC.

This clone was seen more than once but under ten times. V is TRBV5-1 and J is TRBJ1-1, with D uncertain. CDR1 SGHRS and CDR2 YFSETQ come from the germline V gene. V was clipped by 0 bases and J by 0 bases, with 18 bases between them. The CDR3 totals 18 residues. This CDR3 is CASSLGQAMRPMNTEAFF. CDR3 nucleotide sequence: TGCGCCAGCAGCTTGGGGCAGGCAATGAGACCGATGAACACTGAAGCTTTCTTT.

The chain is built from TRBV27 and TRBJ1-1; the D gene is possibly TRBD1 (6 bases). CDR1 and CDR2 from the germline V gene are MNHEY and SMNVEV (reference sequence). The CDR3 is 13 amino acids. V was trimmed by 6 bases and J by 1 base, leaving 9 bases between them. CDR3 DNA sequence: TGTGCCAGCAGACCGGACAGGAACACTGAAGCTTTCTTT. Translated: CASRPDRNTEAFF.

V usage is TRBV4-2 and J usage is TRBJ1-1, with 7 bases identical to TRBD1. The CDR3 has 18 residues. Germline-derived CDR1 and CDR2 are LGHNA and YNFKEQ. Germline trimming cut 1 base from V and 6 bases from J; bases unmatched to any gene: 17. As DNA, the CDR3 is TGTGCCAGCAGCCAAGTGAAAGGGACAGAAGAACGCATAGCTGAAGCTTTCTTT. Protein product: CASSQVKGTEERIAEAFF.

The genes are TRBV5-1 and TRBJ2-5; the match to TRBD1 covers 8 bases. The length of the CDR3 is 13 residues. Trimming took 4 bases from V and 3 from J; bases not matched to a gene: 2. From germline, CDR1 is SGHRS and CDR2 YFSETQ. The CDR3, as DNA: TGCGCCAGCAGCGAGACAGGGGAAGAGACCCAGTACTTC. Its protein product is CASSETGEETQYF.